Below are 14 T cell receptor beta chains sequenced from a single sample in a study of Graves' ophthalmopathy and Graves' hyperthyroidism. Using RNA transcripts, the TCR beta CDR3 regions were amplified. First-round RT-PCR employed HTBI primers, with a second-round multiplex PCR after it. In TCRdb, the multiplex PCR reads were re-called with MiXCR into one record per CDR3 protein. The table lists more than 45,000 distinct CDR3 sequences, about 50% of them singletons. The sequenced sample consisted of peripheral blood. The receptors come from an adult man with Graves' ophthalmopathy.

This clonotype occurred once. The chain recombines TRBV7-3 with TRBJ2-1; 7 bases line up with TRBD2. With 5 bases clipped from V and 0 bases from J, the junction kept 4 bases outside the gene matches. The germline V gene has CDR1 SGHTA and CDR2 FQGTGA. The CDR3 has 15 amino acids. The CDR3 loop is CASSRDYRSYNEQFF. For the CDR3, the DNA is TGTGCCAGCAGCCGGGACTACCGCTCCTACAATGAGCAGTTCTTC.

The CDR3 here is CASNPSRRTVYGYTF. CDR3 DNA sequence: TGTGCCAGCAACCCAAGCCGACGGACAGTCTATGGCTACACCTTC. V usage is TRBV14 and J usage is TRBJ1-2, with D possibly TRBD1 on 6 matching bases. This CDR3 has 15 residues. The germline V gene encodes CDR1 SGHDN and CDR2 FVKESK. Trimming cost V 7 bases and J 4 bases, with 19 bases left between them.

The CDR3 here is CATSREPSALNPYNEQFF. The CDR3 coding sequence is TGTGCCACCAGCAGAGAACCCAGCGCTCTGAACCCTTACAATGAGCAGTTCTTC. The rearrangement links TRBV15 to TRBJ2-1, with no clear D. From germline, CDR1 is LNHNV and CDR2 YYDKDF (reference sequence). The CDR3 covers 18 residues. V was shortened by 0 bases and J by 4 bases, with 19 bases between the two germline ends. The variable domain in full, completed from reference TRBV15 and TRBJ2-1, reads DAMVIQNPRYQVTQFGKPVTLSCSQTLNHNVMYWYQQKSSQAPKLLFHYYDKDFNNEADTPDNFQSRRPNTSFCFLDIRSPGLGDTAMYLCATSREPSALNPYNEQFFGPGTRLTVL.

This clonotype was detected many times. The gene calls are TRBV6-5 and TRBJ2-3; the match to TRBD2 covers 7 bases. This CDR3 region has 15 residues. Germline V gene data show CDR1 as MNHEY and CDR2 as SVGAGI. V lost 6 bases and J lost 2; bases outside the gene matches: 8. CDR3 amino acids: CASRRDYPPTDTQYF. CDR3 bases: TGTGCCAGCAGGCGGGACTACCCACCCACAGATACGCAGTATTTT.

The chain combines TRBV20-1 with TRBJ1-4; no clear D. This CDR3 contains 13 residues. The V end was cut by 1 base, the J end by 0 bases, with 3 bases between. CDR1 and CDR2 (germline): DFQATT, SNEGSKA (reference sequence). The chain's CDR3 is CSARGPTNEKLFF. The CDR3, as DNA: TGCAGTGCTAGAGGGCCAACTAATGAAAAACTGTTTTTT.

This chain connects TRBV15 to TRBJ1-5; D is perhaps TRBD1 (6 bases). Germline V gene sequence: CDR1 LNHNV, CDR2 YYDKDF (reference sequence). The length of the CDR3 is 18 residues. Deletions cut 2 bases from V and 0 bases from J, with 17 bases between. CDR3 coding DNA: TGTGCCACCAGCAGACCAACAGGGAGAGCTTATAGCAATCAGCCCCAGCATTTT. Its protein is CATSRPTGRAYSNQPQHF.

This rearrangement joins TRBV20-1 to TRBJ2-5, with TRBD2 identical over 8 bases. The CDR3 covers 14 residues. The J segment lost 2 bases and the V segment lost 0 bases, leaving 2 bases of the junction unmatched. CDR1 is DFQATT and CDR2 is SNEGSKA in the germline V gene (reference sequence). The CDR3 spells CSARDGGVQETQYF. CDR3 DNA sequence: TGCAGTGCTAGAGACGGGGGGGTACAAGAGACCCAGTACTTC.

Comment on this clonotype: Because it lacks the conserved phenylalanine or tryptophan at the end, this CDR3 is likely a read error. V usage is TRBV19 and J usage is TRBJ1-1; D is unclear. Germline V gives CDR1 LNHDA, CDR2 SQIVND (reference sequence). The CDR3 extends over 13 amino acids. CDR3 bases: TGTGCCAGTAGTATTACCCAGAACACCGAAGCTTTCTGT. Translation: CASSITQNTEAFC.

This chain links TRBV9 with TRBJ2-7; D is uncertain. CDR1 SGDLS and CDR2 YYNGEE come from the germline V gene. The V and J ends lost 2 bases and 5 bases respectively, with 17 bases between them. CDR3 length: 15 amino acids. CDR3 amino acids: CASSVEDFYSDEQYF. The CDR3 DNA is TGTGCCAGCAGCGTTGAAGATTTCTATTCCGACGAGCAGTACTTC.

This clonotype is deemed medium-sized. The chain joins TRBV2 to TRBJ2-7, with D perhaps TRBD1 (5 bases). The CDR3 has 13 amino acids. CDR1 is SNHLY, CDR2 FYNNEI, per germline. V was shortened by 2 bases and J by 5 bases, with 10 bases between the two germline ends. The CDR3 loop is CASSEQGMNEQYF. Written as DNA, the CDR3 is TGTGCCAGCAGTGAACAGGGCATGAACGAGCAGTACTTC.

The V gene is TRBV7-2, the J gene TRBJ1-1, with 9 nucleotides matching TRBD1. The CDR3 runs to 17 residues. The ends lost 5 bases at V and 2 bases at J; junction bases unmatched: 12. Germline CDR1 SGHTA, CDR2 FQGNSA. CDR3 sequence: CASSRGQGVYLNTEAFF. The CDR3 DNA sequence: TGTGCCAGCAGCCGGGGACAGGGCGTATATCTTAACACTGAAGCTTTCTTT.

This clonotype was seen repeatedly, ten times or more. This chain connects TRBV5-5 to TRBJ1-2; 8 bases line up with TRBD1. Germline CDR1 is SGHKS and CDR2 is YYEKEE (reference sequence). CDR3 length: 16 residues. With 3 bases clipped from V and 4 bases from J, the junction kept 11 bases outside the gene matches. The CDR3 DNA reads as TGTGCCAGCAGCTCGAGTCTCACAGGGGGGTTCTATGGCTACACCTTC. Its translation: CASSSSLTGGFYGYTF.

The rearrangement uses TRBV7-2 and TRBJ2-7, with 9 bases lining up with TRBD2. This CDR3 comprises 15 residues. V lost 5 bases and J lost 4; bases outside the gene matches: 9. Per the germline V gene, CDR1 is SGHTA and CDR2 is FQGNSA. CDR3 nucleotide sequence: TGTGCCAGCAGCGAATATAGCGGGAGTGAATACGAGCAGTACTTC. Translation gives CASSEYSGSEYEQYF.

This clonotype was picked up many times. The chain links TRBV12-3 or TRBV12-4 to TRBJ2-3, with 7 bases matching TRBD2. The J segment lost 0 bases and the V segment lost 6 bases, leaving 6 bases of the junction unmatched. The CDR3 totals 15 residues. The CDR3 is CASRYELASTDTQYF. The CDR3 bases are TGTGCCAGCAGGTATGAACTAGCGAGCACAGATACGCAGTATTTT.